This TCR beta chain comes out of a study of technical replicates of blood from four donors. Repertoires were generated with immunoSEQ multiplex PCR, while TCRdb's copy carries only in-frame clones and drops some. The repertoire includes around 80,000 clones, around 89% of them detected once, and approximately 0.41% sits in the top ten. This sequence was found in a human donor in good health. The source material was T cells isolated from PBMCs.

CDR3 protein: CASSQEGPSRRPQHF. As DNA, the CDR3 is TGCGCCAGCAGCCAAGAGGGGCCCTCCAGGAGGCCCCAGCATTTT. The V and J genes are TRBV4-1 and TRBJ1-5, with D maybe TRBD1 (5 bases). CDR1 is MGHRA, CDR2 YSYEKL, per germline. The ends were cut back, 0 bases at V and 9 bases at J, with 15 bases in the middle. The CDR3 is 15 amino acids.